The 12 T cell receptor beta chains below all came from one sample that was sequenced in a study of T cells in Graves' hyperthyroidism and ophthalmopathy. The CDR3 regions of TCR beta were amplified from RNA transcripts. The HTBI set primed first-round TCR CDR3 RT-PCR. TCRdb passed the multiplex PCR reads through MiXCR, listing each CDR3 protein once. This sample has 500,000 to 650,000 distinct CDR3 sequences, with about 20% found just once. The sequencing sample was made of blood. These receptors were collected from a man between 40 and 49 years old with Graves' ophthalmopathy.

This clonotype has at least ten counts. V is TRBV2 and J is TRBJ1-2, with 8 bases that match TRBD1. This CDR3 is 15 amino acids long. Germline trimming cut 6 bases from V and 6 bases from J; bases unmatched to any gene: 12. Germline V gene lookup returns CDR1 SNHLY and CDR2 FYNNEI. In nucleotides, the CDR3 is TGTGCCAGCAGCGCACCGGACAGGGTAGGGCATGGCTACACCTTC. Its protein product is CASSAPDRVGHGYTF. Filled out from reference TRBV2 and TRBJ1-2, the complete variable domain reads EPEVTQTPSHQVTQMGQEVILRCVPISNHLYFYWYRQILGQKVEFLVSFYNNEISEKSEIFDDQFSVERPDGSNFTLKIRSTKLEDSAMYFCASSAPDRVGHGYTFGSGTRLTVV.

This clonotype was observed many times. The chain carries TRBV5-1 and TRBJ1-1; D unclear. The CDR3 contains 12 residues. CDR1 SGHRS and CDR2 YFSETQ come from the germline V gene. V dropped 1 base and J dropped 3 bases, with 4 bases sitting between them. The DNA of the CDR3 is TGCGCCAGCAGCTTGTCCGACACTGAAGCTTTCTTT. This translates into CASSLSDTEAFF.

The chain carries TRBV19 and TRBJ2-1, with D perhaps matching TRBD1 or TRBD2 (5 bases each). Per germline, CDR1 LNHDA and CDR2 SQIVND (reference sequence). V gave up 3 bases and J gave up 3 bases, with 12 bases separating them. The length of the CDR3 is 15 residues. CDR3: CASSISLGVYNEQFF. The CDR3 DNA reads TGTGCCAGTAGTATTTCATTGGGGGTCTACAATGAGCAGTTCTTC.

V gene TRBV7-2 combines with J gene TRBJ2-5; tentative D call: TRBD1 (6 bases). From germline, CDR1 is SGHTA and CDR2 FQGNSA. The ends were cut back, 3 bases at V and 2 bases at J, with 13 bases in the middle. The CDR3 covers 15 residues. DNA of the CDR3: TGTGCCAGCAGCTTGGGTGACAGGAATCAAGAGACCCAGTACTTC. It is translated as CASSLGDRNQETQYF.

This clonotype was seen repeatedly, ten times or more. The gene calls are TRBV9 and TRBJ1-1, with TRBD1 matching 7 bases. The germline CDR1 and CDR2 sequences are SGDLS and YYNGEE. The CDR3 runs 13 residues. V lost 3 bases and J lost 3; bases outside the gene matches: 2. CDR3 sequence: CASSADRDTEAFF. The DNA of the CDR3 is TGTGCCAGCAGCGCCGACAGGGACACTGAAGCTTTCTTT.

To note about this clonotype: Given a much more abundant clone one base away, this may be a read error. The chain employs TRBV4-1 and TRBJ1-2; D is unclear. Germline V gene data show CDR1 as MGHRA and CDR2 as YSYEKL. Trimming stripped 6 bases from V and 8 bases from J, with 22 bases between. The CDR3 consists of 15 residues. The CDR3 region has the DNA TGCGCCAGCAGACCACTAACTCAGTGGGCGCGGGGCTACACCTTC. This translates into CASRPLTQWARGYTF.

This clonotype was observed many times. The chain uses TRBV6-1 and TRBJ2-3, with TRBD1 matching over 7 bases. Germline values: CDR1 MNHNS, CDR2 SASEGT. The ends lost 7 bases at V and 1 base at J; junction bases unmatched: 11. The CDR3 has 16 residues. The chain's CDR3 is CASKGDRAPRTDTQYF. The DNA for the CDR3 is TGTGCCAGCAAAGGAGACAGGGCCCCTCGCACAGATACGCAGTATTTT.

This clonotype was seen a handful of times. V is TRBV10-3 and J is TRBJ2-1, with D perhaps TRBD2 (5 bases). CDR3 length: 20 amino acids. Trimming cost V 3 bases and J 2 bases, with 26 bases left between them. Germline CDR1 is ENHRY and CDR2 is SYGVKD. The CDR3 protein is CAISDPKRVSVRVPYNEQFF. In nucleotides, the CDR3 is TGTGCCATCAGTGACCCTAAGAGAGTTAGTGTGCGGGTTCCCTACAATGAGCAGTTCTTC.

The chain employs TRBV6-1 and TRBJ2-7; TRBD1 matches 7 bases. Germline V gives CDR1 MNHNS, CDR2 SASEGT. V lost 6 bases to trimming and J lost 6 bases; unmatched junction nucleotides: 11. The CDR3 extends over 14 amino acids. DNA for the CDR3: TGTGCCAGCAGGGGGGACAGTCCCATGGGCGAGCAGTACTTC. Amino acid sequence: CASRGDSPMGEQYF.

This clonotype was recorded a few times. The V gene is TRBV29-1, the J gene TRBJ2-1; TRBD1 agrees at 7 bases. The germline V gene encodes CDR1 SQVTM and CDR2 ANQGSEA. This CDR3 region has 14 residues. Trimming took 6 bases from V and 2 from J; bases not matched to a gene: 7. This CDR3 reads CSVPRGSTYNEQFF. The DNA for the CDR3 is TGCAGCGTACCCAGGGGGTCCACCTACAATGAGCAGTTCTTC.

This clonotype appeared many times. The rearrangement uses TRBV12-3 or TRBV12-4 and TRBJ2-4; 7 bases match TRBD2. This CDR3 contains 14 residues. The trim removed 7 bases at V and 0 bases at J, leaving 3 bases unmatched. For the CDR3, the DNA is TGTGCCAGCACGGGACTACTAGCCAAAAACATTCAGTACTTC. Translated, it gives CASTGLLAKNIQYF.

The sample holds a few counts of this clonotype. The chain couples TRBV2 to TRBJ2-2, with D perhaps given as TRBD1 or TRBD2 (6 bases each). V lost 4 bases to trimming and J lost 3 bases, with 12 bases between them. This CDR3 spans 15 amino acids. The germline V gene has CDR1 SNHLY and CDR2 FYNNEI. CDR3 bases: TGTGCCAGCAGTGGGGAAGGGGGGTACACCGGGGAGCTGTTTTTT. Protein: CASSGEGGYTGELFF.